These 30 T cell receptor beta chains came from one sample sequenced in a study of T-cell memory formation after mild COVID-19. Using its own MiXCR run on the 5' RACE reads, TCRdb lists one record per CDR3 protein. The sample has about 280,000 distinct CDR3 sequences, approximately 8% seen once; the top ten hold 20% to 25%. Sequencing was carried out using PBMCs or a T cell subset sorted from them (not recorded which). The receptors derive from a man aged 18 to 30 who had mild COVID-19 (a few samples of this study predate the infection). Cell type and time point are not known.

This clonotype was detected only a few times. CDR3 protein: CASSTRDRVLSGYTF. DNA of the CDR3: TGTGCCAGCAGCACCCGGGACAGGGTATTGTCTGGCTACACCTTC. The chain couples TRBV4-2 to TRBJ1-2; 9 bases fit TRBD1. The germline CDR1 and CDR2 sequences are LGHNA and YNFKEQ. V gave up 5 bases and J gave up 7 bases; unmatched junction bases: 11. This CDR3 has 15 residues.

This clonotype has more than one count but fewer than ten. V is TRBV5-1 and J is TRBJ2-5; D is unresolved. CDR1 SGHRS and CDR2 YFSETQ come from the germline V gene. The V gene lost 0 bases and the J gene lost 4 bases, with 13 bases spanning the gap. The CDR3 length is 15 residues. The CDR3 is CASSLALSYRETQYF. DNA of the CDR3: TGCGCCAGCAGCTTGGCCCTCAGCTATCGAGAGACCCAGTACTTC. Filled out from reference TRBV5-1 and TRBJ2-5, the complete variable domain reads KAGVTQTPRYLIKTRGQQVTLSCSPISGHRSVSWYQQTPGQGLQFLFEYFSETQRNKGNFPGRFSGRQFSNSRSEMNVSTLELGDSALYLCASSLALSYRETQYFGPGTRLLVL.

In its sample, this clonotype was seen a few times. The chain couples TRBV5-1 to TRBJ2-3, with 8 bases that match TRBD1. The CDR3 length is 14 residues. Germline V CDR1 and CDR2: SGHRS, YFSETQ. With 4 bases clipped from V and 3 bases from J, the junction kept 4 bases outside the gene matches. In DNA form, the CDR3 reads TGCGCCAGCAGCCCGGACAGGGTGACAGATACGCAGTATTTT. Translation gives CASSPDRVTDTQYF.

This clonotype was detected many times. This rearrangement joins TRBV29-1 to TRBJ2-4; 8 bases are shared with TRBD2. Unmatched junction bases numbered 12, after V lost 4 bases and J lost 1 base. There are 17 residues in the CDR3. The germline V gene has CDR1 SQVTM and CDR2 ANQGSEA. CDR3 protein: CSVGHSGGSWAKNIQYF. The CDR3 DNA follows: TGCAGCGTTGGTCATTCGGGGGGGAGCTGGGCCAAAAACATTCAGTACTTC.

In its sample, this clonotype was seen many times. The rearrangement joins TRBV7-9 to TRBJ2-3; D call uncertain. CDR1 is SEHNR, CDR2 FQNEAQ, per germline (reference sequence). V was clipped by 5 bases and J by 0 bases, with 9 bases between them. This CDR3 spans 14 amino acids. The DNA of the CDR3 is TGTGCCAGCAGCGCTAGTGGCAGCACAGATACGCAGTATTTT. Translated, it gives CASSASGSTDTQYF. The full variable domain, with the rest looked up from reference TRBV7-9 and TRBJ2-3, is DTGVSQNPRHKITKRGQNVTFRCDPISEHNRLYWYRQTLGQGPEFLTYFQNEAQLEKSRLLSDRFSAERPKGSFSTLEIQRTEQGDSAMYLCASSASGSTDTQYFGPGTRLTVL.

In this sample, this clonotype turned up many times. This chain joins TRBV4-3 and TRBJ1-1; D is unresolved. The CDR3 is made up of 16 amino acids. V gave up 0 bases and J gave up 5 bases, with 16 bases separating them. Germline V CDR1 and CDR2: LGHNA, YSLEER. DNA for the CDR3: TGCGCCAGCAGCCAAGAGGTCCGGGAAACCTTGACTGAAGCTTTCTTT. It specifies CASSQEVRETLTEAFF.

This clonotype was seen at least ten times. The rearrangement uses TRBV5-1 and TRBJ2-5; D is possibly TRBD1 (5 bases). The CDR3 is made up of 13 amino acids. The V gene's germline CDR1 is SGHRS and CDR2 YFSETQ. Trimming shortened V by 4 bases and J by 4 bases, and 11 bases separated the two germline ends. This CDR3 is CASSPGRAETQYF. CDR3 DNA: TGCGCCAGCAGCCCGGGCAGGGCAGAGACCCAGTACTTC.

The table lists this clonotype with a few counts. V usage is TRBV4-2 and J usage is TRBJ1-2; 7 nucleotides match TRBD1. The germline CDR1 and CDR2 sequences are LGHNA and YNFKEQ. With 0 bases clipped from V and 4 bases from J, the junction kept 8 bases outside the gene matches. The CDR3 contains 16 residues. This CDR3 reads CASSQDLRGDSYGYTF. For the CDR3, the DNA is TGTGCCAGCAGCCAAGATTTGCGGGGGGACAGCTATGGCTACACCTTC.

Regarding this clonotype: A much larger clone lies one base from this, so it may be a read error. The DNA for the CDR3 is TGTGCCAGCAGTTCCGTTAACTATGGCTACACCTTC. Residues: CASSSVNYGYTF. The V call is TRBV12-3 or TRBV12-4, the J call TRBJ1-2; D is ambiguous. V lost 4 bases, J lost 1 base, and 4 bases lay in between. The CDR3 totals 12 residues.

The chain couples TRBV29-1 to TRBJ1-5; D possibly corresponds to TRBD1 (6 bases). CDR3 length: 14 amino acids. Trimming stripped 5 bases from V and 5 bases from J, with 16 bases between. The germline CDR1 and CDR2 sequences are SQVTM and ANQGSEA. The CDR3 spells CSVKSGVGDQPQHF. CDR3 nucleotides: TGCAGCGTTAAGTCAGGGGTGGGGGATCAGCCCCAGCATTTT. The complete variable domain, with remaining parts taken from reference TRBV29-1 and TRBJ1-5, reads SAVISQKPSRDICQRGTSLTIQCQVDSQVTMMFWYRQQPGQSLTLIATANQGSEATYESGFVIDKFPISRPNLTFSTLTVSNMSPEDSSIYLCSVKSGVGDQPQHFGDGTRLSIL.

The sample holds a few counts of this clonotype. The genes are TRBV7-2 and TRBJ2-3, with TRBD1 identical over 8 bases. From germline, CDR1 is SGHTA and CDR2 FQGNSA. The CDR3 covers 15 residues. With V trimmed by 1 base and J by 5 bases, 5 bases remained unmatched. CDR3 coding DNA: TGTGCCAGCAGCTTAGGCAGGGGGCGTAAAGATACGCAGTATTTT. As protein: CASSLGRGRKDTQYF.

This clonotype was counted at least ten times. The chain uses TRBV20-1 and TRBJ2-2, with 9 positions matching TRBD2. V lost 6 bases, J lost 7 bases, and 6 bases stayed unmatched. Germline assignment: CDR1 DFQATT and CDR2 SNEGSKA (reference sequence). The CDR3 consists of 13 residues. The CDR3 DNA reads TGCAGTGCAACGAAGACTAGCGGCGGGGAGCTGTTTTTT. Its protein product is CSATKTSGGELFF.

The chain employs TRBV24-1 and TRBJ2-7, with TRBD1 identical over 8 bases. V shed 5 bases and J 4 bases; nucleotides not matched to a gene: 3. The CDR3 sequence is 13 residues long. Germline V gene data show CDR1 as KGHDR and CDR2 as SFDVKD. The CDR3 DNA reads TGTGCCACCAGTGGGACAGGGTCATACGAGCAGTACTTC. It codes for CATSGTGSYEQYF.

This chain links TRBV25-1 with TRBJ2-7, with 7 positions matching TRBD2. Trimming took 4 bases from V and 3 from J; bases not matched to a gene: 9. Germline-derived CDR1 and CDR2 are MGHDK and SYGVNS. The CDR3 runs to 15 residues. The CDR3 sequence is CASSGGTKRGYEQYF. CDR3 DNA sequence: TGTGCCAGCAGTGGCGGGACTAAGCGTGGCTACGAGCAGTACTTC.

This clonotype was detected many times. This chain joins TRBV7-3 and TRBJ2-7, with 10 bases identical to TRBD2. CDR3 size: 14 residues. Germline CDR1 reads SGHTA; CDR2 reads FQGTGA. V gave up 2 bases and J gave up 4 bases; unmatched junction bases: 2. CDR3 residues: CASSLSSGGYEQYF. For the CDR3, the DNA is TGTGCCAGCAGCTTATCTAGCGGGGGTTACGAGCAGTACTTC.

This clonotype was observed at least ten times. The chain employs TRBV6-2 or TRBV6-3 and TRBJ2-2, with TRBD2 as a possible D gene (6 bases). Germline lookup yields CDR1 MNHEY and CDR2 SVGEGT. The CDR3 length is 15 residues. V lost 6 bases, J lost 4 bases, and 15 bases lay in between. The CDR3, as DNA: TGTGCCAGCAGAGAGGGTAGGGAGGCCACCGGGGAGCTGTTTTTT. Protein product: CASREGREATGELFF.

The CDR3 loop reads CASSLFLGSQETQYF. CDR3 in DNA: TGTGCCAGCAGCTTATTCCTAGGTTCCCAAGAGACCCAGTACTTC. The J gene is TRBJ2-5, the V gene TRBV7-2; D is undetermined. The CDR3 spans 15 residues. Germline assignment: CDR1 SGHTA and CDR2 FQGNSA. V was trimmed by 2 bases and J by 1 base, leaving 11 bases between them.

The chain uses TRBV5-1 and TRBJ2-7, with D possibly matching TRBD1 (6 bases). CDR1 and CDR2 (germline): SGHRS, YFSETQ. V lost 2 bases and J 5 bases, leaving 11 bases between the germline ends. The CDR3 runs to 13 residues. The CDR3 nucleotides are TGCGCCAGCAGCTTCAACAGGGTCCACGAGCAGTACTTC. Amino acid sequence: CASSFNRVHEQYF.

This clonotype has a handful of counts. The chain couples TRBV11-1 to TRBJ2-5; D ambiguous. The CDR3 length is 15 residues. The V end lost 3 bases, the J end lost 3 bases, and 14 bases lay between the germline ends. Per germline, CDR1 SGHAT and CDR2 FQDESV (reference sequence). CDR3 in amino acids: CASSFAPTLEETQYF. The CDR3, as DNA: TGTGCCAGCAGCTTTGCTCCGACCCTTGAAGAGACCCAGTACTTC.

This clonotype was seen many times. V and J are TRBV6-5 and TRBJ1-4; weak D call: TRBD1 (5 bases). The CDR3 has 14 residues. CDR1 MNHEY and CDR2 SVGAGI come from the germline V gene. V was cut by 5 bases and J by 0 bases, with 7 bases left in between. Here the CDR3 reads CASSIQATNEKLFF. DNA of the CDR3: TGTGCCAGCAGTATACAGGCAACTAATGAAAAACTGTTTTTT.

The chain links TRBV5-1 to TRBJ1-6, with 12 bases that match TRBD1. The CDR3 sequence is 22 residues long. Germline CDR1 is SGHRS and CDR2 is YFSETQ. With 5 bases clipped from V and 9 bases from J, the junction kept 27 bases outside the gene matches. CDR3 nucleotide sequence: TGCGCCAGCAGTCTTAGCTACACCGGGACAGGGGGCGCGAGAGGCGGTGGTTCACCCCTCCACTTT. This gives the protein CASSLSYTGTGGARGGGSPLHF.

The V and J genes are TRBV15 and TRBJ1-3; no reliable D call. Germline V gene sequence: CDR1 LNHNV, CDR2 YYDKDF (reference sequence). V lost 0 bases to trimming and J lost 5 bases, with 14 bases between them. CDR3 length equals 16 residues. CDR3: CATSRDLGLQRNTIYF. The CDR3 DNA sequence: TGTGCCACCAGCAGAGATTTGGGCTTACAACGAAACACCATATATTTT.

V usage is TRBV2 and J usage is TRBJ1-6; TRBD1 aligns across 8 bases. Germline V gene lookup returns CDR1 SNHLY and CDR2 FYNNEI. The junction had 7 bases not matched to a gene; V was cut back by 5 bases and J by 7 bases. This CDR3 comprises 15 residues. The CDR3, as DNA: TGTGCCAGCAGTTCACGGACAGGGAGAAATTCACCCCTCCACTTT. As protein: CASSSRTGRNSPLHF.

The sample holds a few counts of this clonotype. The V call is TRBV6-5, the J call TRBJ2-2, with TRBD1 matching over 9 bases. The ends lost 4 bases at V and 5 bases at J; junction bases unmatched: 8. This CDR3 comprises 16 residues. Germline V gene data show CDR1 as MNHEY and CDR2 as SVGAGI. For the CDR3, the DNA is TGTGCCAGCAGTTCCTTCCCCGGGACAGGGACCGGGGAGCTGTTTTTT. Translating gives CASSSFPGTGTGELFF.

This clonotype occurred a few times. In nucleotides, the CDR3 is TGTGCCAGCAGCCAAGTAGGGGGATCAAATGAAAAACTGTTTTTT. Translating it yields CASSQVGGSNEKLFF. The chain is built from TRBV4-2 and TRBJ1-4; weak D call: TRBD1 (6 bases). V lost 1 base and J 5 bases, leaving 11 bases between the germline ends. The germline CDR1 and CDR2 sequences are LGHNA and YNFKEQ. The CDR3 covers 15 residues.

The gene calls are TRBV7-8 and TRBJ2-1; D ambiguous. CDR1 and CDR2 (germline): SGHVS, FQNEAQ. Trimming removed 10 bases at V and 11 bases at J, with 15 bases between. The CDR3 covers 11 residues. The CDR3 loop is CAIGPGPKQFF. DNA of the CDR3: TGTGCCATTGGACCCGGGCCCAAGCAGTTCTTC.

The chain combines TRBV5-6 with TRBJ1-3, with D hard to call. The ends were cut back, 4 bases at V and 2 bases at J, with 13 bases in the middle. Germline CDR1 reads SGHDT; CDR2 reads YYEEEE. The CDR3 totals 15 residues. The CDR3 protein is CASSPRGVPGNTIYF. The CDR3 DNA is TGTGCCAGCAGCCCTCGCGGGGTCCCTGGAAACACCATATATTTT.

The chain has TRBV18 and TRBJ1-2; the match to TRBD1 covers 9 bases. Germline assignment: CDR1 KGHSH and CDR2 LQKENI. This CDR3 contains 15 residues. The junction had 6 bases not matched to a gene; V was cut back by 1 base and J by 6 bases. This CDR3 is CASSPRRTGEDGYTF. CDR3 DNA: TGTGCCAGCTCACCACGTAGGACAGGGGAGGATGGCTACACCTTC. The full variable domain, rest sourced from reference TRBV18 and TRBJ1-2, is NAGVMQNPRHLVRRRGQEARLRCSPMKGHSHVYWYRQLPEEGLKFMVYLQKENIIDESGMPKERFSAEFPKEGPSILRIQQVVRGDSAAYFCASSPRRTGEDGYTFGSGTRLTVV.

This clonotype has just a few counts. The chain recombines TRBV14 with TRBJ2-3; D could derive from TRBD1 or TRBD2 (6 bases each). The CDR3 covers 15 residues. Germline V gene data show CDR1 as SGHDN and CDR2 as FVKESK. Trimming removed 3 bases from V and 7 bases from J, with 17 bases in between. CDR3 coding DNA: TGTGCCAGCAGCCAGGAGGGGGGCATCTTCTATACGCAGTATTTT. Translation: CASSQEGGIFYTQYF. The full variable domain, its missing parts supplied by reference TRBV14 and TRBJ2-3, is EAGVTQFPSHSVIEKGQTVTLRCDPISGHDNLYWYRRVMGKEIKFLLHFVKESKQDESGMPNNRFLAERTGGTYSTLKVQPAELEDSGVYFCASSQEGGIFYTQYFGPGTRLTVL.

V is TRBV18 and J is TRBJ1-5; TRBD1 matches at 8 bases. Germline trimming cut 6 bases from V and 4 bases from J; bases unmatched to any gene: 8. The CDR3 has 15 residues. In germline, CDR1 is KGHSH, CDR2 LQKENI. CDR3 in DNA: TGTGCCAGCTCCGCCGGGACAGGAGGTAATCAGCCCCAGCATTTT. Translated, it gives CASSAGTGGNQPQHF.